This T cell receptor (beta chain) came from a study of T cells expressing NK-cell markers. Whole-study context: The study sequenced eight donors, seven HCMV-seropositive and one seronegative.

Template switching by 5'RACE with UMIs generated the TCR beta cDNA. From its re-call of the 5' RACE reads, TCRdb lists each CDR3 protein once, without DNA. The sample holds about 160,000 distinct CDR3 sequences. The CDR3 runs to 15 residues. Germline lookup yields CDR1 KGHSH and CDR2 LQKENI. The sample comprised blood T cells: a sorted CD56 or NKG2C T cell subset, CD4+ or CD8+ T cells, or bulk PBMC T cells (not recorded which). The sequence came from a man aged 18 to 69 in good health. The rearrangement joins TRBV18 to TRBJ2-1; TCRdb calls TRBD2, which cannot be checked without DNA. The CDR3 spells CASSPKRGPYNEQFF. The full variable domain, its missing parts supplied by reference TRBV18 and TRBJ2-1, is NAGVMQNPRHLVRRRGQEARLRCSPMKGHSHVYWYRQLPEEGLKFMVYLQKENIIDESGMPKERFSAEFPKEGPSILRIQQVVRGDSAAYFCASSPKRGPYNEQFFGPGTRLTVL.